The 9 T cell receptor beta chains presented below share a single source sample, sequenced in a study of T cells in women clearing cervical HPV infection (dated by TCRdb to between 2017 and 2018). Libraries were prepared through the immunoSEQ multiplex PCR assay. TCRdb provides this immuneACCESS table in a form limited to in-frame rearrangements. Some clones are lacking; in checked studies, under half of them reflect an unresolved V gene, and why the rest are absent is not known. Per the sample table, the count is 25,000 to 35,000 clones. The ten largest clonotypes hold about a sixth of the sample. The sequenced sample consisted of blood buffy coat. Receptors originate from a woman between 18 and 75 years old with a cervical HPV16 infection that either progressed to CIN3+ or cleared (not recorded which).

In the case of this clone: Read data end 3 residues before the CDR3 end; the end is taken from the germline J gene. The chain carries TRBV23-1 and TRBJ1-3; 7 nucleotides agree with TRBD1. TRBV23-1 is assigned to the ORF class and has an uncertain function. The CDR3 runs 16 residues. The trim removed 4 bases at V and 2 bases at J, leaving 8 bases unmatched. Incomplete CDR3 DNA: TGCGCCAGCAGTCCCAACAGGGGAGGGCCTGGAAACACC. This translates into CASSPNRGGPGNT. In full, the CDR3 is CASSPNRGGPGNTIYF.

With regard to this clone: Read sequence stops 3 residues before the CDR3 end, and the germline J gene provides the missing end. This chain connects TRBV5-1 to TRBJ1-2; 7 bases match TRBD1. CDR1 is SGHRS and CDR2 is YFSETQ in the germline V gene. The CDR3 loop spans 15 amino acids. J was trimmed by 6 bases and V by 2 bases; bases with no gene match: 10. The CDR3 is CASSFSGGGANGYTF. CDR3 DNA, as far as it was read: TGCGCCAGCAGCTTTTCTGGAGGGGGCGCAAATGGC.

This clone is labeled hyperexpanded (1% or more) based on frequency. From the germline J gene comes the end of the CDR3, since the read stops 3 residues before it. This sequence joins TRBV29-1 and TRBJ2-7; 7 bases match TRBD2. The V gene end was trimmed by 3 bases and the J gene end by 3 bases; junction bases not matched to a gene: 5. Germline CDR1 reads SQVTM; CDR2 reads ANQGSEA. CDR3 length: 13 residues. The covered CDR3 bases are TGCAGCGTTGAGGGGGGGACCTTCTACGAG. Translating gives CSVEGGTFYE. The entire CDR3 sequence reads CSVEGGTFYEQYF.

The CDR3 spells CASSLPTLSEETQYF. Incomplete CDR3 DNA: TGTGCCAGCAGCTTACCCACCCTATCTGAGGAGACC. The J gene is TRBJ2-5, the V gene TRBV7-9; D gene ambiguous. The read terminates 3 residues ahead of where the CDR3 ends, so the germline J gene completes it. The V and J ends lost 2 bases and 5 bases respectively, with 15 bases between them. This CDR3 is 15 amino acids long. CDR1 is SEHNR and CDR2 is FQNEAQ in the germline V gene (reference sequence).

Worth noting for this clone: The observed sequence ends 3 residues before the CDR3 terminus, with the missing tail filled in from the germline J gene. The V call is TRBV18, the J call TRBJ2-1, with 12 bases fitting TRBD2. The CDR3 is 15 residues long. In germline, CDR1 is KGHSH, CDR2 LQKENI. The ends lost 3 bases at V and 7 bases at J; junction bases unmatched: 4. CDR3 in amino acids: CASSPTSGSNNEQFF. The sequenced part of the CDR3 DNA is TGTGCCAGCTCACCGACTAGCGGGAGTAATAATGAG.

On this clone: The DNA ends 3 residues before the CDR3 does, and the rest of the CDR3 is filled in from the germline J gene. This chain links TRBV12-3 or TRBV12-4 with TRBJ1-5; 8 bases map to TRBD1. CDR3 length: 15 residues. V was clipped by 4 bases and J by 3 bases; unmatched bases: 5. CDR3: CASSSDRVNNQPQHF. The DNA read from the CDR3 is TGTGCCAGCAGTTCGGACAGGGTAAACAATCAGCCC.

The sequenced part of the CDR3 DNA is TGTGCCTGGAGTGTACAGGGGGAAATTTATGGC. It codes for CAWSVQGEIYG. From start to end, the CDR3 is CAWSVQGEIYGYTF. V usage is TRBV30 and J usage is TRBJ1-2, with 8 bases fitting TRBD1. The read is 3 residues too short to cover the CDR3 end, so that end is filled in from the germline J gene. J gave up 5 bases and V 0 bases, and 5 bases lay outside the gene matches. Germline V gene lookup returns CDR1 GTSNPN and CDR2 SVGIG (reference sequence). The CDR3 extends over 14 amino acids.

Regarding this clone: The sequence runs out 3 residues before the end of the CDR3; the remainder is reconstructed from the germline J gene. The gene calls are TRBV14 and TRBJ2-1; D not resolved. The germline gives CDR1 SGHDN, CDR2 FVKESK. The CDR3 is 17 residues long. V dropped 0 bases and J dropped 0 bases, with 12 bases sitting between them. Partial CDR3 DNA: TGTGCCAGCAGCCAAGATCTGTCCGTCGGCTCCTACAATGAG. Protein product: CASSQDLSVGSYNE. The entire CDR3 is CASSQDLSVGSYNEQFF.

Details on this clone: The sequenced fragment ends 3 residues before the CDR3 boundary, so the rest is inferred from the germline J gene. The chain couples TRBV10-3 to TRBJ2-2, with a tentative D call TRBD1 (6 bases). With 8 bases removed from V and 5 bases from J, the gap between germline ends came to 15 bases. This CDR3 region has 14 residues. From germline, CDR1 is ENHRY and CDR2 SYGVKD. The DNA read from the CDR3 is TGTGCCATCCAGAAACAGGGTGGGACCGGGGAG. Its protein product is CAIQKQGGTGE. The entire CDR3 protein reads CAIQKQGGTGELFF.